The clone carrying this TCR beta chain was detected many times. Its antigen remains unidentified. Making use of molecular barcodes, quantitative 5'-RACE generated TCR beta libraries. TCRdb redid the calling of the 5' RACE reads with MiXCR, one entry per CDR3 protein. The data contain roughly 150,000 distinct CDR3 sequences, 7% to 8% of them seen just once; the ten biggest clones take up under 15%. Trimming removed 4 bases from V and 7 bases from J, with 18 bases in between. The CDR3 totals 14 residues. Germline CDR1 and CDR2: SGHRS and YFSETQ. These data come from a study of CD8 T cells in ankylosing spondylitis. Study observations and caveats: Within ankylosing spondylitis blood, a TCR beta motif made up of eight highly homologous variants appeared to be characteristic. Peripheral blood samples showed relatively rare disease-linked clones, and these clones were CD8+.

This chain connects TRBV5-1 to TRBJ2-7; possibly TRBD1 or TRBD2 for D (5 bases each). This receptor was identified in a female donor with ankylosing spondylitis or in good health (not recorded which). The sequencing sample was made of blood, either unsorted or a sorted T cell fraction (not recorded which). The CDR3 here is CASSPQQGVGEQYF. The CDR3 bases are TGCGCCAGCAGCCCACAGCAGGGAGTGGGGGAGCAGTACTTC.